This TCR beta chain comes out of a study of Graves' ophthalmopathy and Graves' hyperthyroidism. The diagnosis was founded upon clinical symptoms, serum thyroxine, TRAb, thyroid ultrasound and orbital computed tomography. A few counts support this clonotype. The antigen is not known. Sequence at one end of the junction differs from germline and may be a read error. Study results and limitations: Appearing in blood as well were most expanded thyroid clonotypes above 0.001 frequency.

This CDR3 region has 13 residues. Germline CDR1 and CDR2: SGHDN and FVKESK. Investigators amplified TCR beta CDR3 regions from RNA transcripts. First-round RT-PCR used HTBI primers; second-round multiplex PCR followed. In TCRdb, the multiplex PCR reads were re-called with MiXCR into one record per CDR3 protein. The table includes roughly 230,000 distinct CDR3 sequences, 20% to 25% detected once. The receptor was derived from a woman between 45 and 60 years old with Graves' ophthalmopathy. Specimen: peripheral blood. The genes are TRBV14 and TRBJ2-5, with D hard to call. CDR3 DNA sequence: TGTGCCAGCAGCCAATTTATCCAAGGGACCCAGTACTTC. It specifies CASSQFIQGTQYF.